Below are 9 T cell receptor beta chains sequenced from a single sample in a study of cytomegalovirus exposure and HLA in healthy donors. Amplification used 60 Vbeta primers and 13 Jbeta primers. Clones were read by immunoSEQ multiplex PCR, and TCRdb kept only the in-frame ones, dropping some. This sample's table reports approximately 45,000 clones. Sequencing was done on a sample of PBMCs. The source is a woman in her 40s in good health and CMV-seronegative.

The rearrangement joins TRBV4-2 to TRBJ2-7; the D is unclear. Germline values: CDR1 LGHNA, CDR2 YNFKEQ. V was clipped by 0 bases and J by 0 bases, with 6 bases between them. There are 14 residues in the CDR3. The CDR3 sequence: CASSQDLRSYEQYF. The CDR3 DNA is TGTGCCAGCAGCCAAGATCTTCGCTCCTACGAGCAGTACTTC.

The CDR3 coding sequence is TGCAGCGCCGTGGGCCTGCGAGAGACCCAGTACTTC. Encoded protein: CSAVGLRETQYF. The chain uses TRBV29-1 and TRBJ2-5, with D hard to call. The CDR3 is 12 residues long. The ends were cut back, 7 bases at V and 4 bases at J, with 13 bases in the middle. Germline assignment: CDR1 SQVTM and CDR2 ANQGSEA.

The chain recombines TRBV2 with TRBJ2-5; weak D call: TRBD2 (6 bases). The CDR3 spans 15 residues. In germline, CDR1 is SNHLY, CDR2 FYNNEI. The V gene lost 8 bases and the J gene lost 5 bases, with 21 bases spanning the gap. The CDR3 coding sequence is TGTGCCAGCGGGTCCGCCTCGGGCGGAGGGGAGACCCAGTACTTC. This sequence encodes CASGSASGGGETQYF. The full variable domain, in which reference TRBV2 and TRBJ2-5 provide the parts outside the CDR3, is EPEVTQTPSHQVTQMGQEVILRCVPISNHLYFYWYRQILGQKVEFLVSFYNNEISEKSEIFDDQFSVERPDGSNFTLKIRSTKLEDSAMYFCASGSASGGGETQYFGPGTRLLVL.

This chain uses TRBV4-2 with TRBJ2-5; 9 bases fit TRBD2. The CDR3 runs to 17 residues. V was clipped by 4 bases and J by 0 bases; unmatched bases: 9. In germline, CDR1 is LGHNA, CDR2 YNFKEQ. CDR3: CASSPKGTSGYQETQYF. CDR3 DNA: TGTGCCAGCAGCCCAAAGGGCACTAGCGGGTACCAAGAGACCCAGTACTTC.

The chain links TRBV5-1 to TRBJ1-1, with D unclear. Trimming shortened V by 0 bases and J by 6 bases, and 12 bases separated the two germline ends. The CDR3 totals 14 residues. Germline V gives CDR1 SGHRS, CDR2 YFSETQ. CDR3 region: CASSLEGEGSEAFF. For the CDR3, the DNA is TGCGCCAGCAGCTTGGAGGGAGAAGGCTCTGAAGCTTTCTTT.

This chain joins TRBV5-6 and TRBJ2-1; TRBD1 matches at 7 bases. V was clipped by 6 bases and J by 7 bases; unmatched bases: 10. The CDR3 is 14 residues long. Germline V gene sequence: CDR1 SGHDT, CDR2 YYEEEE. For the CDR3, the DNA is TGTGCCAGCATGAGAGCAGGGGGACGGAATGAGCAGTTCTTC. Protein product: CASMRAGGRNEQFF.

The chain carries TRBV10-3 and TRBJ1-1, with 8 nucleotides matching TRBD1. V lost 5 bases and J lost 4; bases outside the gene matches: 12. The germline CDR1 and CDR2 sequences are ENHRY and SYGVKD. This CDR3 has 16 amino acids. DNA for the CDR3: TGTGCCATCAGTCAATGGACAGGGAGGGAGTCCACTGAAGCTTTCTTT. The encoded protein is CAISQWTGRESTEAFF.

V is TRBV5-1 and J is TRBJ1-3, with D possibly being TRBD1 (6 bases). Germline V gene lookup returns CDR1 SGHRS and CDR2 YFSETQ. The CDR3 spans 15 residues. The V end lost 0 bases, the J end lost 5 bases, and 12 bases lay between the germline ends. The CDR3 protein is CASSLAQGSRNTIYF. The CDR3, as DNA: TGCGCCAGCAGCTTGGCCCAGGGGAGCCGAAACACCATATATTTT.

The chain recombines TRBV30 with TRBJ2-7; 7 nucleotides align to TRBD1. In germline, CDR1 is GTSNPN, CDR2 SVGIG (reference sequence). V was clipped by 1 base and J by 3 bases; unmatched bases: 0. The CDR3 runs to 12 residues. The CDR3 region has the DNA TGTGCCTGGAGTGGACAGGGCTACGAGCAGTACTTC. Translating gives CAWSGQGYEQYF.